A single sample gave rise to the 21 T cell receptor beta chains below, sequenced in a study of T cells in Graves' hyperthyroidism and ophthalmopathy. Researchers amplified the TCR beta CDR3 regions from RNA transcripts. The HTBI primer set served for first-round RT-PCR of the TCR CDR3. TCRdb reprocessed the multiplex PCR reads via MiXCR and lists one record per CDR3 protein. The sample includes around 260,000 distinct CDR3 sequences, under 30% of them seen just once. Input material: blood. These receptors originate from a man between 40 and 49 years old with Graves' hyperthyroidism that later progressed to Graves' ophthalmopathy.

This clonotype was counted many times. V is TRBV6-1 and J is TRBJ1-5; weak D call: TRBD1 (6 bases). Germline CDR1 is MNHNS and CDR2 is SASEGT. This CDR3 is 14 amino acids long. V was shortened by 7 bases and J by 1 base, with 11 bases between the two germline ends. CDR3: CASNLGQSNQPQHF. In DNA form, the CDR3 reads TGTGCCAGCAACTTGGGACAAAGCAATCAGCCCCAGCATTTT.

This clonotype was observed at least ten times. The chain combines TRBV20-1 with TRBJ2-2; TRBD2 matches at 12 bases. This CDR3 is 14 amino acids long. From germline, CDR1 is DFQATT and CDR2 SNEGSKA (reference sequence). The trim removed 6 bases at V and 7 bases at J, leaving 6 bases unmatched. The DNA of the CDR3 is TGCAGTGCATGGACTAGCGGGAAGGGCGGGGAGCTGTTTTTT. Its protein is CSAWTSGKGGELFF.

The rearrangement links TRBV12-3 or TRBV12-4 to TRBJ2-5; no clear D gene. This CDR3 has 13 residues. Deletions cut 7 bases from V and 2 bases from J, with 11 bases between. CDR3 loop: CASTLGRQETQYF. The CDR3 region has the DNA TGTGCCAGCACTCTTGGCAGGCAAGAGACCCAGTACTTC.

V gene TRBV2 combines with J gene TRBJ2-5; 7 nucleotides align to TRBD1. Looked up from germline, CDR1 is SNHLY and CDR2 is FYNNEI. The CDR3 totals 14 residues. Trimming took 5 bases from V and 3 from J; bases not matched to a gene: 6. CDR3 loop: CASSQQGQEETQYF. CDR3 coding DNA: TGTGCCAGCAGTCAACAGGGGCAAGAAGAGACCCAGTACTTC.

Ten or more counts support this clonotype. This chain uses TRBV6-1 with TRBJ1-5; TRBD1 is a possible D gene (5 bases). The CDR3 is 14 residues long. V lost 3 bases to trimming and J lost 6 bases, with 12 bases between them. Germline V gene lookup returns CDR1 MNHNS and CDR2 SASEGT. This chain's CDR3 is CASSDDRLTQPQHF. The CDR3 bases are TGTGCCAGCAGTGATGACAGATTGACTCAGCCCCAGCATTTT.

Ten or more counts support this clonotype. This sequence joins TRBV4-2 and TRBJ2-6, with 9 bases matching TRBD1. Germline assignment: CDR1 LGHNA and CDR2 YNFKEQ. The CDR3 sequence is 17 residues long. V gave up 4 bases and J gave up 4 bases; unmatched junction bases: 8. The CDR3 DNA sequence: TGTGCCAGCAGCCGTCCCGGGACAGGGTCCGGGGCCAACGTCCTGACTTTC. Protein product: CASSRPGTGSGANVLTF.

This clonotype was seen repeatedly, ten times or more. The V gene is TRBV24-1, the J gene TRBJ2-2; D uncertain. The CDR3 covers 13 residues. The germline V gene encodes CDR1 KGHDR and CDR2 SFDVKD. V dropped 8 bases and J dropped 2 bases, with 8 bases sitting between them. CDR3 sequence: CATKPDNTGELFF. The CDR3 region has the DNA TGTGCCACCAAGCCCGATAACACCGGGGAGCTGTTTTTT.

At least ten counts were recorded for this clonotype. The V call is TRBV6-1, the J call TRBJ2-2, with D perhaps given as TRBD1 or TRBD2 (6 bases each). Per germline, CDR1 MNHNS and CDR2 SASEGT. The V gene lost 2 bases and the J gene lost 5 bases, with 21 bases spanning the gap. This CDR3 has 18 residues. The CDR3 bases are TGTGCCAGCAGTGAATCGTTTCGGGCGGAGGGGGTAACCGGGGAGCTGTTTTTT. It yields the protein CASSESFRAEGVTGELFF.

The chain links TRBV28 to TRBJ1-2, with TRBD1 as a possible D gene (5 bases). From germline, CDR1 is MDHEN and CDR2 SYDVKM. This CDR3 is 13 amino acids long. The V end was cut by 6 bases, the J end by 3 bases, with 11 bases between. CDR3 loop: CASRRDSYYGYTF. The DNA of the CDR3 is TGTGCCAGCAGAAGGGACTCCTACTATGGCTACACCTTC.

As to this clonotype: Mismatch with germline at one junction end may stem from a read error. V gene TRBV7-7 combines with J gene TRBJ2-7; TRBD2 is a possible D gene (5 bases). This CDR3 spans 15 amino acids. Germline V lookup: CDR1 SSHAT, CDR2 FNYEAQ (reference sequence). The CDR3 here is CASSLDLQRAYEQYF. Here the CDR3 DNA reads TGTGCTAGCAGCTTAGATTTGCAGAGGGCCTACGAGCAGTACTTC.

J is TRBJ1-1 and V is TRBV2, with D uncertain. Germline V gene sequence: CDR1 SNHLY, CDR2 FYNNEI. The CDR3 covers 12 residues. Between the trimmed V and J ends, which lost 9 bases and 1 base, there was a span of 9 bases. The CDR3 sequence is CARGKGNTEAFF. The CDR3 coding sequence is TGTGCCAGAGGCAAGGGGAACACTGAAGCTTTCTTT.

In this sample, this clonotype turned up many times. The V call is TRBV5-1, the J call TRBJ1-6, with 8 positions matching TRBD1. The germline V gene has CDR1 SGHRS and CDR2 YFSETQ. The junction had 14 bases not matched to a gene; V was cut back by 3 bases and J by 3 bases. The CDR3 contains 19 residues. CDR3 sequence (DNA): TGCGCCAGCAGCTCAGGGGCCGGACAGGGAACCAACTATAATTCACCCCTCCACTTT. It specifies CASSSGAGQGTNYNSPLHF.

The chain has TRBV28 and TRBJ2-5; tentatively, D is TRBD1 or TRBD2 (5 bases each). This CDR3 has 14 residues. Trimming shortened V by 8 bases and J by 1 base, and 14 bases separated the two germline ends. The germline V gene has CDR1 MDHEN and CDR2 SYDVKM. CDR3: CASLGGGSQETQYF. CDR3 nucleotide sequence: TGTGCCAGCCTCGGTGGGGGTTCCCAAGAGACCCAGTACTTC.

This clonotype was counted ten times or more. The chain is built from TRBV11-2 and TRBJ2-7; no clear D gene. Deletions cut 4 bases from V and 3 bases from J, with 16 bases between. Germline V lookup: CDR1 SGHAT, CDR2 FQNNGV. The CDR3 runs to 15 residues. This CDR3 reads CASSSGPGPFYEQYF. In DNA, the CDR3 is TGTGCCAGCAGCTCAGGACCTGGGCCGTTCTACGAGCAGTACTTC.

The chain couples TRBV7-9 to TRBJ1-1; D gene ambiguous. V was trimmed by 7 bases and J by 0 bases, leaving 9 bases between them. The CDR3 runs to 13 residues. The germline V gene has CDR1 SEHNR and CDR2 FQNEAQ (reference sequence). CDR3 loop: CASTLALNTEAFF. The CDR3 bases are TGTGCCAGCACCCTCGCACTGAACACTGAAGCTTTCTTT.

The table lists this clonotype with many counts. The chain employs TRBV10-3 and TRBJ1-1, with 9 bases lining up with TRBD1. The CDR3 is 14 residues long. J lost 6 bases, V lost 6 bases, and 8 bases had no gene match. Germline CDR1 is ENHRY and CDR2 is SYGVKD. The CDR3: CAISDTGGMAEAFF. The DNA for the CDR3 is TGTGCCATCAGCGATACAGGGGGCATGGCTGAAGCTTTCTTT.

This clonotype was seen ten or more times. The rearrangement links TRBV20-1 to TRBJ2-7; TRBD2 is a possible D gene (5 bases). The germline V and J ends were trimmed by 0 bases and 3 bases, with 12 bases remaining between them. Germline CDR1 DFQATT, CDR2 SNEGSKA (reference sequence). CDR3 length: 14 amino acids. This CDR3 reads CSARDRLLNYEQYF. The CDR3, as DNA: TGCAGTGCTAGAGATAGACTACTTAACTACGAGCAGTACTTC.

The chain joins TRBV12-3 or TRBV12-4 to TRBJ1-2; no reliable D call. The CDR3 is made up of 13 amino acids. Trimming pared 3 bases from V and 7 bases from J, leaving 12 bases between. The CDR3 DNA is TGTGCCAGCAGTTTGCAAGGCTCCCTTGGCTACACCTTC. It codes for CASSLQGSLGYTF.

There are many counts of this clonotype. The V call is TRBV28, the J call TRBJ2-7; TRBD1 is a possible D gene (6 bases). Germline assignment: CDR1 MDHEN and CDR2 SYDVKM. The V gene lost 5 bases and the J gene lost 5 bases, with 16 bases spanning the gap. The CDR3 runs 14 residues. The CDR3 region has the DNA TGTGCCAGCAGTCCCCAGGGCAGGGACAACGAGCAGTACTTC. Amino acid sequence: CASSPQGRDNEQYF.

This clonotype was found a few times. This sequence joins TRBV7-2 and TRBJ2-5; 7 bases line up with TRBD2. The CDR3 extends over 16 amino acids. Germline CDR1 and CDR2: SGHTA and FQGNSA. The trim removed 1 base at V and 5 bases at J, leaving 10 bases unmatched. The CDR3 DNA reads TGTGCCAGCAGCTTAGAAGGCGGGAGAGGCTGGGAGACCCAGTACTTC. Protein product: CASSLEGGRGWETQYF.

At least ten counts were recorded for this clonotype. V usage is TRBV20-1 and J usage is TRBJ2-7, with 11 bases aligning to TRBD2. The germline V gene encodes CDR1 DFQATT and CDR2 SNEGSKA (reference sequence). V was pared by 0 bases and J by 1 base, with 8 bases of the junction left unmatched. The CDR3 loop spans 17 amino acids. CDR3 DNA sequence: TGCAGTGCTAGAGACCCGGGACTAGCGGATATTTCCTACGAGCAGTACTTC. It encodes CSARDPGLADISYEQYF.